This note documents a single T cell receptor beta chain sequence. This clonotype was picked up many times. The antigen it recognizes is unknown. Per-nucleotide qualities are absent, and no much larger clonotype sits a single base away. Libraries were constructed by 5' RACE. The run used a NextSeq 500. To allow correction of PCR and sequencing errors, the TCR library protocol tagged every TCR cDNA molecule with a unique molecular identifier. The authors processed their data as follows. Decombinator tools were used for TCR identification, UMI-based error correction and CDR3 extraction. TCRs above a frequency of 2 per 1,000, corresponding to the top 1% of the tumor frequency distribution, were defined as expanded. Renyi diversity was computed with the R vegan package after each repertoire had been subsampled 100 times to 5,000 TCRs. CDR3 similarity networks were built from amino acid triplet string-kernel similarity, connecting CDR3s with pairwise similarity above 0.82. TCRdb reworked the public reads: Q25 trimming with fastp, MiXCR clone assembly, productive beta chains retained. Merged by CDR3 protein, the rows form single entries marked with the most common genes and DNA. These V and J calls are TCRdb output, not the study's own analysis. The sample profile shows some 34,000 distinct CDR3 sequences; roughly 6.5% of them were found once. The top ten clonotypes cover 29% of the sample.

This entry comes from a study of spatial heterogeneity in lung cancer (dated by TCRdb to the late 2010s). At the level of the whole study: Beta-chain transcripts were consistently detected in greater numbers than alpha-chain transcripts, which likely reflects a higher abundance of beta-chain transcripts. At surgery, both alpha and beta chains were TCR-sequenced in 220 tumor regions, 63 to 80 matched nontumor lung samples and around 50 PBMC samples. In the raw uncorrected reads, each unique combination of TCR and UMI appeared more than ten times on average. In non-small cell lung cancer, the study made a quantitative comparison of TCR alpha and beta repertoires among multiple tumor regions, matched nontumor lung and blood. The study linked features of the TCR repertoire to counts of nonsynonymous mutations, which were determined by whole-exome sequencing of tumor tissue.

The sample's time point label, decoded: sample taken at primary tumor resection. Samples were obtained from approximately 72 patients with early-stage, untreated non-small cell lung cancer from the lung TRACERx cohort. Without any cell sorting, TCR sequencing was performed on whole RNA extracted either from tumor and nontumor lung tissue or from cryopreserved PBMC samples. Only patients for whom sufficient RNA was available from at least two tumor regions were selected for TCR sequencing. The CDR3, cysteine through phenylalanine, is 18 amino acids long. CDR3 DNA only is kept here, 54 bases in frame from base 1. Germline trimming amounts to 0 bases on V and 4 bases on J, with 12 as the count of junction bases outside the gene matches. CDR1 and CDR2 (LGHNA, YSLEER) derive from the germline V gene. What the work shows at the level of the full study, not this receptor alone: Confirming at a functional level the hypothesis that regional TCRs recognize regional mutations was considered to require additional single-cell paired TCR alpha and beta sequencing. Ubiquitous expanded tumor TCRs showed up in blood more often at tumor resection than at routine follow-up.

This specimen consisted of PBMCs, obtained at surgery. The TCR was taken from a female donor with early-stage non-small cell lung cancer. The chain is assembled from TRBV4-3 and TRBJ2-1; a stretch of 7 junction bases matches TRBD2. The CDR3 corresponds to CASSQEEIAGVGYNEQFF. The nucleotide sequence reads TGCGCCAGCAGCCAAGAGGAGATTGCGGGAGTCGGTTACAATGAGCAGTTCTTC.